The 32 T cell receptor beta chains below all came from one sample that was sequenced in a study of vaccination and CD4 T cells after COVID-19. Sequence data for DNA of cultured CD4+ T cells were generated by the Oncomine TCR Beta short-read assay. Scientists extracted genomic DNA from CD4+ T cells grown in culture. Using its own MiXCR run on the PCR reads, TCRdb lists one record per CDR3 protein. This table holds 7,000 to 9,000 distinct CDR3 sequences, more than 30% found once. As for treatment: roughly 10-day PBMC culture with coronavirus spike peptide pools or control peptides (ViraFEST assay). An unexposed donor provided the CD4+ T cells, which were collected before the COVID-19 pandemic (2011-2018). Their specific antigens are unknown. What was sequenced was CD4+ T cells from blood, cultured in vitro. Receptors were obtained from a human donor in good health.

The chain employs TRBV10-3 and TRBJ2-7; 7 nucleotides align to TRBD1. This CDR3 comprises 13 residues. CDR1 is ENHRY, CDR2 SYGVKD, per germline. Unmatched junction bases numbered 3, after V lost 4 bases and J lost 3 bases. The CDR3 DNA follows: TGTGCCATCAGTGGCCGGGACAGCTACGAGCAGTACTTC. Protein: CAISGRDSYEQYF.

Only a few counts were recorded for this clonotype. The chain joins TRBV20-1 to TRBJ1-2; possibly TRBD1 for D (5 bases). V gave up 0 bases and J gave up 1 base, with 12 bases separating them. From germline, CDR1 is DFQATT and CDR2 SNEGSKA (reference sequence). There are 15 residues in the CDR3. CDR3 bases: TGCAGTGCTAGAGAGAAAGGGGTCCTTAACTATGGCTACACCTTC. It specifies CSAREKGVLNYGYTF.

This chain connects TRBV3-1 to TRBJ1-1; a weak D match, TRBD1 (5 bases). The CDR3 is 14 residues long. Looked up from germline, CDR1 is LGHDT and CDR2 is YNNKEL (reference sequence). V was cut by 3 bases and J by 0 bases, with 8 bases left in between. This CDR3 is CASSQTVLNTEAFF. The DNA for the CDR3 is TGTGCCAGCAGCCAGACAGTCTTGAACACTGAAGCTTTCTTT.

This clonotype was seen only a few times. The CDR3 DNA sequence: TGTGCCAGTAGTGGGGAGGGGGCGCGCGAGCAGTACTTC. Its protein product is CASSGEGAREQYF. V is TRBV19 and J is TRBJ2-7; perhaps D is TRBD1 or TRBD2 (7 bases each). The germline gives CDR1 LNHDA, CDR2 SQIVND (reference sequence). CDR3 length: 13 amino acids. Deletions cut 5 bases from V and 6 bases from J, with 14 bases between.

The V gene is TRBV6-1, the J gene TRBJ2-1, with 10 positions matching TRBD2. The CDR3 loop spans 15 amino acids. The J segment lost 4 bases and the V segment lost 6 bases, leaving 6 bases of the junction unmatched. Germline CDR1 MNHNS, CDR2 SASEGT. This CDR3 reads CASSGTSGIYNEQFF. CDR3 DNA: TGTGCCAGCAGCGGCACTAGCGGGATTTACAATGAGCAGTTCTTC.

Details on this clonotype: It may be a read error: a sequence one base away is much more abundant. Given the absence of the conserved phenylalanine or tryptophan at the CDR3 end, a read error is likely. CDR3 sequence: CASSLAWGQPQHL. CDR3 nucleotides: TGTGCCAGCAGCTTAGCGTGGGGTCAGCCCCAGCATTTA. The chain carries TRBV7-6 and TRBJ1-5; no firm D call. Germline V lookup: CDR1 SGHVS, CDR2 FNYEAQ. V shed 0 bases and J shed 6 bases, with 6 bases lying between them. The CDR3 has 13 residues.

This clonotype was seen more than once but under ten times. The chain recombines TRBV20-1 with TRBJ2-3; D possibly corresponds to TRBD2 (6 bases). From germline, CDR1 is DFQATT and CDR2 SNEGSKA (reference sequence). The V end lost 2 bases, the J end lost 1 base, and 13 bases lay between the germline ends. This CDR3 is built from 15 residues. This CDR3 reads CSARFDQRGTDTQYF. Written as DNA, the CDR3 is TGCAGTGCTAGATTCGATCAGCGGGGCACAGATACGCAGTATTTT.

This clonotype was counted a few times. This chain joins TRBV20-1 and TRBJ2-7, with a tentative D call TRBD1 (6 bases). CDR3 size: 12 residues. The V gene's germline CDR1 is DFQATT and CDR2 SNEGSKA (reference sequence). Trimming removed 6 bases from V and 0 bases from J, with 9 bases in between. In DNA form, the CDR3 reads TGCAGTGCAGAACAGGGCTCCTACGAGCAGTACTTC. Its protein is CSAEQGSYEQYF.

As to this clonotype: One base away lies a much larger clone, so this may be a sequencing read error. CDR3 DNA sequence: TGCAGTGCCCCTGGACAGGGAGGCAATCAGCCCCAGCATTTT. Its translation is CSAPGQGGNQPQHF. The chain employs TRBV20-1 and TRBJ1-5, with 8 bases matching TRBD1. Germline V gene lookup returns CDR1 DFQATT and CDR2 SNEGSKA (reference sequence). The CDR3 sequence is 14 residues long. Germline trimming cut 6 bases from V and 2 bases from J; bases unmatched to any gene: 6.

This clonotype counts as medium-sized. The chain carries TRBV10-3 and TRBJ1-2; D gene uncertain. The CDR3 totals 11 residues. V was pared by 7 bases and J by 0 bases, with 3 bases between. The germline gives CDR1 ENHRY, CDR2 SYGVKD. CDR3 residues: CAIMSNYGYTF. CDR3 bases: TGTGCCATCATGTCTAACTATGGCTACACCTTC.

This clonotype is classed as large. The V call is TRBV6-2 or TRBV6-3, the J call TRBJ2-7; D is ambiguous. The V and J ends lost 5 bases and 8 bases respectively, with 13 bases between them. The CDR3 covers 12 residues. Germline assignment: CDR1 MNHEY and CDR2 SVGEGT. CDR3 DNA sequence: TGTGCCAGCAGTCTTAACCAGCACAAGCAGTACTTC. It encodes CASSLNQHKQYF.

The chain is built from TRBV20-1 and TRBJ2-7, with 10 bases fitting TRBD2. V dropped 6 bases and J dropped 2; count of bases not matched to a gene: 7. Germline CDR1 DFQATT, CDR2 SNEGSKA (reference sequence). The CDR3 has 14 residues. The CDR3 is CSALGLADTYEQYF. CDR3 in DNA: TGCAGTGCCCTCGGACTAGCGGATACCTACGAGCAGTACTTC.

Written as DNA, the CDR3 is TGTGCCAGCAGTTCTAAACTAGCGAACTCCTACGAGCAGTACTTC. Translation: CASSSKLANSYEQYF. The chain couples TRBV7-9 to TRBJ2-7; 7 nucleotides align to TRBD2. The CDR3 consists of 15 residues. The J segment lost 0 bases and the V segment lost 6 bases, leaving 8 bases of the junction unmatched. CDR1 and CDR2 (germline): SEHNR, FQNEAQ (reference sequence).

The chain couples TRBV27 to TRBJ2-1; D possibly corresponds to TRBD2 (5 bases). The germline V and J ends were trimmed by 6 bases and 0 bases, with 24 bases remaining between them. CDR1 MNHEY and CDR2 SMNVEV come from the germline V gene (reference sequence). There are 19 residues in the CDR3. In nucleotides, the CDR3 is TGTGCCAGCAGAACCTGGGGTAGCGAAATACTCAGCTCCTACAATGAGCAGTTCTTC. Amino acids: CASRTWGSEILSSYNEQFF.

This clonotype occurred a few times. The DNA for the CDR3 is TGTGCCTGGAGTGTACAGGGGGCCATAGATCAGCCCCAGCATTTT. Its translation is CAWSVQGAIDQPQHF. The gene calls are TRBV30 and TRBJ1-5, with TRBD1 identical over 9 bases. Germline V gene sequence: CDR1 GTSNPN, CDR2 SVGIG (reference sequence). The CDR3 has 15 amino acids. V lost 0 bases to trimming and J lost 5 bases; unmatched junction nucleotides: 5.

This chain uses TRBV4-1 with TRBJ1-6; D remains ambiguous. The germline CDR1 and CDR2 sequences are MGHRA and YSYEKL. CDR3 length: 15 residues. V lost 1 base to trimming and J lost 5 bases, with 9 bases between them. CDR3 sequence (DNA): TGCGCCAGCAGCCAAGCGTGGGCAGATAATTCACCCCTCCACTTT. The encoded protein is CASSQAWADNSPLHF.

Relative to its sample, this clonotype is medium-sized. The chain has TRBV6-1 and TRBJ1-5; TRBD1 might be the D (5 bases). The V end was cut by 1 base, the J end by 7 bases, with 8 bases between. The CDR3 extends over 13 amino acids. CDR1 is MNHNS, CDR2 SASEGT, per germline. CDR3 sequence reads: CASSEVQGQPQHF. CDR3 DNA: TGTGCCAGCAGTGAAGTGCAGGGCCAGCCCCAGCATTTT.

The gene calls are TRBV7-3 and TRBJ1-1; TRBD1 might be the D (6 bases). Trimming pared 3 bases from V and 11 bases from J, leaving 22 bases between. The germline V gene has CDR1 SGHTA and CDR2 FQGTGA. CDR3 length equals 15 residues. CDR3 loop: CASSLGVGGQGKAFF. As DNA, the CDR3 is TGTGCCAGCAGCTTGGGCGTGGGGGGTCAGGGGAAGGCTTTCTTT.

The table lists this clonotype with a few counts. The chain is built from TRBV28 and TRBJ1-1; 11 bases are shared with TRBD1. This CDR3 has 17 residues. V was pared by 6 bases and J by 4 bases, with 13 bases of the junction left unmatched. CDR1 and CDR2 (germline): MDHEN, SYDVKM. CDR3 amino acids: CASSPFNRGTGGTEAFF. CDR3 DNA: TGTGCCAGCAGCCCCTTCAACCGCGGGACAGGGGGCACTGAAGCTTTCTTT.

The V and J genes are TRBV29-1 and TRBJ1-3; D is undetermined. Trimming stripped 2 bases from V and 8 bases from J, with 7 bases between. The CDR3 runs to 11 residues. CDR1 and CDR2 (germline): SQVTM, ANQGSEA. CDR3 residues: CSVEYVDTIYF. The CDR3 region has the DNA TGCAGCGTTGAATACGTTGACACCATATATTTT. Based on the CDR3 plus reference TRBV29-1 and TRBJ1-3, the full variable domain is SAVISQKPSRDICQRGTSLTIQCQVDSQVTMMFWYRQQPGQSLTLIATANQGSEATYESGFVIDKFPISRPNLTFSTLTVSNMSPEDSSIYLCSVEYVDTIYFGEGSWLTVV.

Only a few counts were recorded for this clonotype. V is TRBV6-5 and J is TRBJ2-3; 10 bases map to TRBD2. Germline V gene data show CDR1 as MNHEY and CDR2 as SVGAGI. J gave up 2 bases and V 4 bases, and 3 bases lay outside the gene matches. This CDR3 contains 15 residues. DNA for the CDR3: TGTGCCAGCAGTTTCGGACTAGCGGACACAGATACGCAGTATTTT. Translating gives CASSFGLADTDTQYF.

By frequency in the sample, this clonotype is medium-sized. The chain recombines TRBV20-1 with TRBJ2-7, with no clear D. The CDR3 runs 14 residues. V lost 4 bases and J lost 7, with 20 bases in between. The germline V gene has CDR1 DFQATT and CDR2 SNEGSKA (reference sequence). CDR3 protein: CSATRLAETREQYF. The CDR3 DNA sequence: TGCAGTGCTACCAGACTGGCGGAGACGAGGGAGCAGTACTTC.

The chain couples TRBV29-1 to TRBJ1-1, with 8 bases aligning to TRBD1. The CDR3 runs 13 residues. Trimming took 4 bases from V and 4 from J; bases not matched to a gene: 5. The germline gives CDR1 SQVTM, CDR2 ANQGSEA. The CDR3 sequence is CSVGQGPGTEAFF. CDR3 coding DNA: TGCAGCGTTGGACAGGGGCCTGGCACTGAAGCTTTCTTT.

CDR3 loop: CASSLYQGTGELFF. CDR3 in DNA: TGTGCCAGCAGCTTATACCAGGGAACCGGGGAGCTGTTTTTT. The gene calls are TRBV7-3 and TRBJ2-2; D is perhaps TRBD1 (5 bases). The CDR3 contains 14 residues. Per the germline V gene, CDR1 is SGHTA and CDR2 is FQGTGA. The ends were cut back, 2 bases at V and 5 bases at J, with 9 bases in the middle.

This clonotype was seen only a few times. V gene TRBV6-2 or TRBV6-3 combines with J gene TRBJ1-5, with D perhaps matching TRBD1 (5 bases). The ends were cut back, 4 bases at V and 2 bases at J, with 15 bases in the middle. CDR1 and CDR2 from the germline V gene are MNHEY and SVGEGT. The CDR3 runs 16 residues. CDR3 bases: TGTGCCAGCAGTTCCCCGAGGGGAGGCGGCAATCAGCCCCAGCATTTT. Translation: CASSSPRGGGNQPQHF.

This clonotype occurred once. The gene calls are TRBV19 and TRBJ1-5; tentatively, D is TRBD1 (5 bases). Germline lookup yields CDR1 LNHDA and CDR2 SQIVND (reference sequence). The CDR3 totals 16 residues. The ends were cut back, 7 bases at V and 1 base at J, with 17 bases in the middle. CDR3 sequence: CASNSPGRGSNQPQHF. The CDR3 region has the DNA TGTGCCAGTAACTCTCCGGGACGAGGAAGCAATCAGCCCCAGCATTTT.

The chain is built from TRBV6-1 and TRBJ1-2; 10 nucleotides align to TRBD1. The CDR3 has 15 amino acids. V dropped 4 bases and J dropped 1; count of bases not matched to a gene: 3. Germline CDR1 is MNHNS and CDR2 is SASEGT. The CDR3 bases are TGTGCCAGCAGTGGGGACAGGGGATATAACTATGGCTACACCTTC. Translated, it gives CASSGDRGYNYGYTF.

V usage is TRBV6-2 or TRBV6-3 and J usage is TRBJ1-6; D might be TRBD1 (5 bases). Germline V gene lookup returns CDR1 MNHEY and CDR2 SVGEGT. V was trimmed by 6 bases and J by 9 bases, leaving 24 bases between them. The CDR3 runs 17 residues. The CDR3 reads CASRPGFGIIIPSPLHF. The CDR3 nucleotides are TGTGCCAGCAGGCCAGGGTTTGGTATCATCATACCTTCACCCCTCCACTTT.

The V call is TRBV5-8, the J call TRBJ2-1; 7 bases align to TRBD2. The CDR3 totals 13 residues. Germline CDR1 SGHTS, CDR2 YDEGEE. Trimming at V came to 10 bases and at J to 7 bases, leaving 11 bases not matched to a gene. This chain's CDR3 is CAGERGRDNEQFF. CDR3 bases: TGTGCCGGAGAGCGGGGCAGAGATAATGAGCAGTTCTTC.

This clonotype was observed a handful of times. CDR3 sequence (DNA): TGCAGTGCCAGAAAACAGGGGGCGCGAGGTAATCAGCCCCAGCATTTT. Its protein product is CSARKQGARGNQPQHF. The J gene is TRBJ1-5, the V gene TRBV20-1, with TRBD1 identical over 9 bases. This CDR3 is built from 16 residues. The V gene's germline CDR1 is DFQATT and CDR2 SNEGSKA (reference sequence). V gave up 6 bases and J gave up 4 bases; unmatched junction bases: 13.

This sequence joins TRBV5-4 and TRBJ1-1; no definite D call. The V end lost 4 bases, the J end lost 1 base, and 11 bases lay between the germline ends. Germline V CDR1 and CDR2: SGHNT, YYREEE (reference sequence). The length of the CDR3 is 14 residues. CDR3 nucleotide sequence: TGTGCCAGCAGCCTGGCCGCCTCGAACACTGAAGCTTTCTTT. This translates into CASSLAASNTEAFF.

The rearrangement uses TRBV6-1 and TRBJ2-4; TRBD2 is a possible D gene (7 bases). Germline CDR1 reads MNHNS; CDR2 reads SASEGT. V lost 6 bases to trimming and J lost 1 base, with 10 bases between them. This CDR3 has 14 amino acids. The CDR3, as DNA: TGTGCCAGCAGAGGGGGGGGCGCCAAAAACATTCAGTACTTC. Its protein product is CASRGGGAKNIQYF.